The subject of this entry is one TCR beta chain. A multiplex PCR was run with 60 Vbeta primers and 13 Jbeta primers. The protocol was immunoSEQ multiplex PCR, while the TCRdb copy is restricted to in-frame clones and leaves out a portion. The table shows about 180,000 clones, with approximately 72% occurring only once. The entry originates in a study of cytomegalovirus exposure and HLA in healthy donors. The sequencing input was PBMCs. This receptor was obtained from a human donor in good health.

CDR3 DNA sequence: TGCGCCAGCAGCCAGGGGGGAGCAGCGGGTTTCCAAGAGACCCAGTACTTC. Protein: CASSQGGAAGFQETQYF. This rearrangement joins TRBV4-1 to TRBJ2-5; D is perhaps TRBD2 (6 bases). CDR1 is MGHRA, CDR2 YSYEKL, per germline. This CDR3 has 17 residues. With 3 bases removed from V and 1 base from J, the gap between germline ends came to 18 bases.